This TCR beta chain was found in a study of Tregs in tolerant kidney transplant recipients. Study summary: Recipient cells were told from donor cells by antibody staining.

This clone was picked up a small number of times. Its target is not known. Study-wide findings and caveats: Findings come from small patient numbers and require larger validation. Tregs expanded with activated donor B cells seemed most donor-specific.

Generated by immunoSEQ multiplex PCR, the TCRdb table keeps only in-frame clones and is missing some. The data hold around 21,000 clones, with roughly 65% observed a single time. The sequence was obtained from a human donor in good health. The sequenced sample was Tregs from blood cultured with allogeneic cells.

The CDR3 is CASSLRTVGGTDTQYF. The CDR3 DNA follows: TGTGCCAGCAGCTTACGGACCGTGGGGGGTACAGATACGCAGTATTTT. The chain carries TRBV11-3 and TRBJ2-3, with a possible D match to TRBD2 (6 bases). In germline, CDR1 is SGHNT, CDR2 YENEEA. CDR3 length: 16 residues. The ends were cut back, 2 bases at V and 3 bases at J, with 15 bases in the middle. The full variable domain, completed using reference TRBV11-3 and TRBJ2-3, is EAGVVQSPRYKIIEKKQPVAFWCNPISGHNTLYWYLQNLGQGPELLIRYENEEAVDDSQLPKDRFSAERLKGVDSTLKIQPAELGDSAVYLCASSLRTVGGTDTQYFGPGTRLTVL.